This entry concerns a single T cell receptor (beta chain). This sample stems from a study of cytomegalovirus exposure and HLA in healthy donors. The V gene lost 4 bases and the J gene lost 2 bases, with 12 bases spanning the gap. Germline lookup yields CDR1 SQVTM and CDR2 ANQGSEA. The CDR3 has 14 amino acids. The PCR employed 60 Vbeta primers together with 13 Jbeta primers. TCRdb's table, derived via immunoSEQ multiplex PCR, lists solely in-frame clones and lacks some. The sample carries 150,000 to 200,000 clones, roughly 80% recorded once. This TCR derives from a female donor in good health and CMV-seronegative. The chain joins TRBV29-1 to TRBJ2-1; D is possibly TRBD2 (6 bases). Sequencing was carried out using PBMCs. CDR3 nucleotide sequence: TGCAGCGTTGGAGAGGGAGGCACCTACAATGAGCAGTTCTTC. Translated: CSVGEGGTYNEQFF.